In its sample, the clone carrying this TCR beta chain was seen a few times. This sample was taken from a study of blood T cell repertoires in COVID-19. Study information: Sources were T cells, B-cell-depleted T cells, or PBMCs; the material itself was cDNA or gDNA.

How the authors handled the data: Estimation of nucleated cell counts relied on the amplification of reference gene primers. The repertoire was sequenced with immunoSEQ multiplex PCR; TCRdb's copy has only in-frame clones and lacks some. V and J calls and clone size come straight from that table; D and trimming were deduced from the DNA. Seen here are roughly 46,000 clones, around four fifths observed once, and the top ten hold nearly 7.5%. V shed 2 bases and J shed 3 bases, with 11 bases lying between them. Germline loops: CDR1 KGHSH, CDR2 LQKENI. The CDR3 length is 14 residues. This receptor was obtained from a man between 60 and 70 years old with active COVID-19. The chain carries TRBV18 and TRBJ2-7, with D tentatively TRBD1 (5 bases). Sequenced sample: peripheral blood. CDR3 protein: CASSPSGRDYEQYF. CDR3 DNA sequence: TGTGCCAGCTCACCAAGTGGCAGGGACTACGAGCAGTACTTC.